These 31 T cell receptor beta chains were all obtained from the same sample, sequenced in a study of blood T cell repertoires in COVID-19. Assay used: immunoSEQ multiplex PCR; TCRdb lists only in-frame clones, some missing. The repertoire holds roughly 200,000 clones, 85% seen once, with 18% in the top ten. The material sequenced was PBMCs or T cells enriched from blood (not recorded which). The source is a man aged 35 to 55 who had recovered from COVID-19.

This rearrangement joins TRBV3-1 (or the pseudogene TRBV3-2) to TRBJ2-1, with D possibly TRBD2 on 6 matching bases. CDR1 and CDR2 (germline): LGHDT, YNNKEL (reference sequence). There are 14 residues in the CDR3. V lost 2 bases and J 10 bases, leaving 15 bases between the germline ends. Written as DNA, the CDR3 is TGTGCCAGCAGCCAATTCCGACTAGAAGGCGAGCAGTTCTTC. It encodes CASSQFRLEGEQFF.

This chain links TRBV4-3 with TRBJ2-3; 12 bases align to TRBD1. Trimming removed 2 bases from V and 6 bases from J; junction bases left unmatched: 12. Per germline, CDR1 LGHNA and CDR2 YSLEER. The CDR3 spans 18 residues. The DNA for the CDR3 is TGCGCCAGCAGCCAATCTGAGGTGGGGACAGGGGGCCCGGATACGCAGTATTTT. Its protein is CASSQSEVGTGGPDTQYF.

The rearrangement links TRBV6-5 to TRBJ2-5; D is ambiguous. The CDR3 loop spans 11 amino acids. Between the trimmed V and J ends, which lost 4 bases and 6 bases, there was a span of 6 bases. Germline CDR1 is MNHEY and CDR2 is SVGAGI. CDR3 in DNA: TGTGCCAGCAGTTCTCTACAGACCCAGTACTTC. This gives the protein CASSSLQTQYF.

The chain employs TRBV5-1 and TRBJ1-1; 8 bases match TRBD1. CDR3 length: 16 residues. Losses at the gene ends were 0 bases for V and 3 bases for J; bases not matched to a gene: 7. The V gene's germline CDR1 is SGHRS and CDR2 YFSETQ. The CDR3 region has the DNA TGCGCCAGCAGCTTGGTGGCAGGGGGCCTGGACACTGAAGCTTTCTTT. It specifies CASSLVAGGLDTEAFF.

This chain joins TRBV19 and TRBJ1-3, with D possibly matching TRBD1 (6 bases). Germline CDR1 reads LNHDA; CDR2 reads SQIVND (reference sequence). V lost 6 bases and J 0 bases, leaving 15 bases between the germline ends. The CDR3 consists of 16 residues. CDR3 bases: TGTGCCAGTAGCCCAAGGACAGTACGCTCTGGAAACACCATATATTTT. Protein product: CASSPRTVRSGNTIYF.

DNA of the CDR3: TGTGCCAGCAGTTCGCTCCAGGGAATTGATGAGCAGTTCTTC. It is translated as CASSSLQGIDEQFF. V is TRBV28 and J is TRBJ2-1; possible D gene TRBD1, 5 bases. CDR3 length: 14 amino acids. V was cut by 4 bases and J by 8 bases, with 15 bases left in between. From germline, CDR1 is MDHEN and CDR2 SYDVKM.

The chain joins TRBV9 to TRBJ2-5; 11 nucleotides line up with TRBD2. The CDR3 has 16 amino acids. V trimming: 0 bases; J trimming: 1 base; junction bases outside the gene matches: 2. Per the germline V gene, CDR1 is SGDLS and CDR2 is YYNGEE. The CDR3 is CASSVATSGSQETQYF. The CDR3 DNA sequence: TGTGCCAGCAGCGTAGCAACTAGCGGGAGCCAAGAGACCCAGTACTTC.

The CDR3 DNA is TGTGCCAGCAGCCGGGACAGGGCAAACTATGGCTACACCTTC. Residues: CASSRDRANYGYTF. This chain joins TRBV2 and TRBJ1-2; 9 nucleotides match TRBD1. Unmatched junction bases numbered 4, after V lost 6 bases and J lost 2 bases. Germline CDR1 and CDR2: SNHLY and FYNNEI. The CDR3 covers 14 residues.

The rearrangement joins TRBV7-8 to TRBJ1-4; D remains ambiguous. The V end was cut by 6 bases, the J end by 7 bases, with 12 bases between. CDR1 is SGHVS, CDR2 FQNEAQ, per germline. The CDR3 has 13 residues. The chain's CDR3 is CASRSRSGEKLFF. CDR3 sequence (DNA): TGTGCCAGCAGATCAAGGTCGGGTGAAAAACTGTTTTTT.

V is TRBV28 and J is TRBJ2-7, with a possible D match to TRBD2 (6 bases). Looked up from germline, CDR1 is MDHEN and CDR2 is SYDVKM. V was shortened by 3 bases and J by 3 bases, with 15 bases between the two germline ends. The CDR3 loop spans 15 amino acids. CDR3 amino acids: CASSFLGSGLYEQYF. The CDR3, as DNA: TGTGCCAGCAGTTTTCTGGGTAGCGGACTCTACGAGCAGTACTTC.

The chain links TRBV10-3 to TRBJ2-7, with TRBD2 as a possible D gene (6 bases). The CDR3 extends over 15 amino acids. The germline gives CDR1 ENHRY, CDR2 SYGVKD. V was cut by 0 bases and J by 3 bases, with 12 bases left in between. The CDR3 loop is CAISESGLPNYEQYF. In DNA form, the CDR3 reads TGTGCCATCAGTGAGTCGGGACTTCCTAACTACGAGCAGTACTTC.

This chain connects TRBV30 to TRBJ2-1; tentative D call: TRBD2 (6 bases). Deletions cut 4 bases from V and 2 bases from J, with 12 bases between. Germline V gives CDR1 GTSNPN, CDR2 SVGIG (reference sequence). The CDR3 spans 14 residues. CDR3 region: CAWKWGVTYNEQFF. Written as DNA, the CDR3 is TGTGCCTGGAAGTGGGGGGTCACCTACAATGAGCAGTTCTTC.

The gene calls are TRBV25-1 and TRBJ1-6; D call uncertain. This CDR3 has 13 residues. Trimming cost V 7 bases and J 7 bases, with 11 bases left between them. Germline V CDR1 and CDR2: MGHDK, SYGVNS. DNA of the CDR3: TGTGCCAGCATGAGTACCCGGAATTCACCCCTCCACTTT. Translating it yields CASMSTRNSPLHF.

The chain uses TRBV12-3 or TRBV12-4 and TRBJ2-7, with unresolved D. The CDR3 is made up of 11 amino acids. Trimming took 5 bases from V and 6 from J, leaving 8 bases between them. CDR3 DNA: TGTGCCAGCAGTGACTCCATCGAGCAGTACTTC. This translates into CASSDSIEQYF.

Turning to this clone: The same CDR3 is also encoded by other DNA sequences in this sample. The rearrangement joins TRBV10-3 to TRBJ2-7; D unresolved. V was shortened by 3 bases and J by 4 bases, with 7 bases between the two germline ends. CDR1 is ENHRY and CDR2 is SYGVKD in the germline V gene. The CDR3 is 12 residues long. CDR3 protein: CAISEQSYEQYF. As DNA, the CDR3 is TGTGCCATCAGTGAACAGTCATACGAGCAGTACTTC.

A remark on this clone: The sample carries other DNA sequences with the same CDR3. The gene calls are TRBV27 and TRBJ2-7, with 9 bases identical to TRBD2. The CDR3 covers 14 residues. V gave up 3 bases and J gave up 4 bases; unmatched junction bases: 4. CDR1 is MNHEY, CDR2 SMNVEV, per germline (reference sequence). The CDR3 spells CASSLAGGPYEQYF. CDR3 in DNA: TGTGCCAGCAGTTTGGCGGGAGGGCCGTACGAGCAGTACTTC.

The chain has TRBV7-2 and TRBJ2-3, with 11 nucleotides matching TRBD2. Germline V CDR1 and CDR2: SGHTA, FQGNSA. The CDR3 totals 15 residues. Trimming at V came to 7 bases and at J to 0 bases, leaving 3 bases not matched to a gene. The CDR3 sequence is CASTLAGDSTDTQYF. The CDR3 DNA reads TGTGCCAGCACACTAGCGGGAGATAGCACAGATACGCAGTATTTT.

This chain connects TRBV5-1 to TRBJ2-1; 7 positions match TRBD1. This CDR3 is built from 15 residues. Germline V lookup: CDR1 SGHRS, CDR2 YFSETQ. V dropped 0 bases and J dropped 6; count of bases not matched to a gene: 6. The DNA for the CDR3 is TGCGCCAGCAGCTTGGGCCCCGAGGGGGCCAATGAGCAGTTCTTC. Protein product: CASSLGPEGANEQFF. The full variable domain, in which reference TRBV5-1 and TRBJ2-1 provide the parts outside the CDR3, is KAGVTQTPRYLIKTRGQQVTLSCSPISGHRSVSWYQQTPGQGLQFLFEYFSETQRNKGNFPGRFSGRQFSNSRSEMNVSTLELGDSALYLCASSLGPEGANEQFFGPGTRLTVL.

A single count supports this clone. The genes are TRBV29-1 and TRBJ2-3, with a weak D call TRBD1 (6 bases). CDR1 is SQVTM and CDR2 is ANQGSEA in the germline V gene. V gave up 7 bases and J gave up 2 bases, with 10 bases separating them. The CDR3 runs to 12 residues. CDR3 sequence (DNA): TGCAGCGACCGGGACAACACAGATACGCAGTATTTT. Protein product: CSDRDNTDTQYF.

This clone has a single count. The chain couples TRBV15 to TRBJ2-6; D is uncertain. The CDR3 totals 16 residues. V gave up 3 bases and J gave up 4 bases, with 13 bases separating them. Per the germline V gene, CDR1 is LNHNV and CDR2 is YYDKDF (reference sequence). The CDR3 nucleotides are TGTGCCACCAGCAGTAATCCCGTCTCCGGGGCCAACGTCCTGACTTTC. Its translation is CATSSNPVSGANVLTF.

This clone was observed at least ten times. The rearrangement uses TRBV5-6 and TRBJ1-4, with 9 bases aligning to TRBD1. CDR1 is SGHDT and CDR2 is YYEEEE in the germline V gene. Trimming cost V 3 bases and J 8 bases; bases outside gene matches: 14. This CDR3 is built from 17 residues. The CDR3 reads CASSSSLHRGLGEKLFF. Written as DNA, the CDR3 is TGTGCCAGCAGCTCATCACTTCACAGGGGGCTTGGGGAAAAACTGTTTTTT.

This CDR3 reads CASSLPGGYGYTF. DNA of the CDR3: TGTGCCAGCAGCCTCCCGGGAGGATATGGCTACACCTTC. The chain combines TRBV5-4 with TRBJ1-2; D uncertain. The CDR3 has 13 amino acids. The germline V gene has CDR1 SGHNT and CDR2 YYREEE (reference sequence). The ends were cut back, 4 bases at V and 5 bases at J, with 12 bases in the middle.

A single count supports this clone. The chain combines TRBV14 with TRBJ2-2, with 11 bases matching TRBD1. In germline, CDR1 is SGHDN, CDR2 FVKESK. J was trimmed by 6 bases and V by 1 base; bases with no gene match: 4. The CDR3 is 16 amino acids. The CDR3 reads CASSQGTGGAAGELFF. CDR3 sequence (DNA): TGTGCCAGCAGCCAAGGGACAGGGGGCGCGGCCGGGGAGCTGTTTTTT.

The chain joins TRBV24-1 to TRBJ2-7, with D maybe TRBD1 (6 bases). Germline CDR1 reads KGHDR; CDR2 reads SFDVKD. The CDR3 spans 13 residues. V dropped 3 bases and J dropped 4 bases, with 9 bases sitting between them. The CDR3 spells CATSDHTGYEQYF. The CDR3 coding sequence is TGTGCCACCAGTGATCACACAGGGTACGAGCAGTACTTC.

The chain employs TRBV19 and TRBJ1-5, with 11 bases aligning to TRBD1. Per germline, CDR1 LNHDA and CDR2 SQIVND (reference sequence). V was clipped by 5 bases and J by 0 bases; unmatched bases: 12. There are 19 residues in the CDR3. DNA of the CDR3: TGTGCCAGTAGTTCCCCGCGGGACAGGGGGACATATAGCAATCAGCCCCAGCATTTT. This encodes CASSSPRDRGTYSNQPQHF. The entire variable domain, with the rest obtained from reference TRBV19 and TRBJ1-5, is as follows: DGGITQSPKYLFRKEGQNVTLSCEQNLNHDAMYWYRQDPGQGLRLIYYSQIVNDFQKGDIAEGYSVSREKKESFPLTVTSAQKNPTAFYLCASSSPRDRGTYSNQPQHFGDGTRLSIL.

The V and J genes are TRBV30 and TRBJ1-6; D ambiguous. The V and J ends lost 4 bases and 6 bases respectively, with 16 bases between them. The V gene's germline CDR1 is GTSNPN and CDR2 SVGIG (reference sequence). This CDR3 has 15 amino acids. The CDR3 DNA follows: TGTGCCTGGAACCCCAGGCGGGGTGTTAATTCACCCCTCCACTTT. It specifies CAWNPRRGVNSPLHF.

The chain is built from TRBV6-5 and TRBJ2-7; possible D gene TRBD2, 6 bases. Trimming shortened V by 6 bases and J by 7 bases, and 13 bases separated the two germline ends. This CDR3 region has 12 residues. Germline CDR1 reads MNHEY; CDR2 reads SVGAGI. CDR3 DNA: TGTGCCAGCAGAGGGACTGTCGTAGAGCAGTACTTC. It yields the protein CASRGTVVEQYF.

This sequence joins TRBV11-2 and TRBJ2-1; 11 nucleotides match TRBD2. The CDR3 totals 15 residues. V was clipped by 2 bases and J by 4 bases; unmatched bases: 1. Germline V gene sequence: CDR1 SGHAT, CDR2 FQNNGV. The CDR3 loop reads CASSLRTSGYNEQFF. The CDR3 DNA is TGTGCCAGCAGCTTAAGGACTAGCGGGTACAATGAGCAGTTCTTC. The full variable domain, rest sourced from reference TRBV11-2 and TRBJ2-1, is EAGVAQSPRYKIIEKRQSVAFWCNPISGHATLYWYQQILGQGPKLLIQFQNNGVVDDSQLPKDRFSAERLKGVDSTLKIQPAKLEDSAVYLCASSLRTSGYNEQFFGPGTRLTVL.

This clone was picked up one time. The chain employs TRBV30 and TRBJ1-2, with D perhaps matching TRBD1 (6 bases). V dropped 0 bases and J dropped 3 bases, with 11 bases sitting between them. The CDR3 sequence is 14 residues long. Germline CDR1 GTSNPN, CDR2 SVGIG (reference sequence). CDR3: CAWSVGGRYYGYTF. The CDR3 region has the DNA TGTGCCTGGAGTGTAGGGGGTAGATACTATGGCTACACCTTC. Full variable domain (outside the CDR3, taken from reference TRBV30 and TRBJ1-2): SQTIHQWPATLVQPVGSPLSLECTVEGTSNPNLYWYRQAAGRGLQLLFYSVGIGQISSEVPQNLSASRPQDRQFILSSKKLLLSDSGFYLCAWSVGGRYYGYTFGSGTRLTVV.

The chain employs TRBV6-4 and TRBJ2-1; possible D gene TRBD1, 5 bases. This CDR3 contains 14 residues. Germline V CDR1 and CDR2: MRHNA, SNTAGT. V lost 2 bases and J lost 8, with 13 bases in between. In nucleotides, the CDR3 is TGTGCCAGCAGTGACGGGGCAGATTCGCATGAGCAGTTCTTC. As protein: CASSDGADSHEQFF.

This chain uses TRBV25-1 with TRBJ2-7; 7 bases fit TRBD1. The J segment lost 0 bases and the V segment lost 4 bases, leaving 3 bases of the junction unmatched. Germline V gives CDR1 MGHDK, CDR2 SYGVNS. The CDR3 is 14 amino acids. The CDR3 sequence is CASSGTGGSYEQYF. CDR3 coding DNA: TGTGCCAGCAGTGGGACAGGTGGCTCCTACGAGCAGTACTTC.